These T cell receptor beta chains were read from a single sample in a study of CD8 T cells in Susac syndrome. TCRdb redid the calling of the immunoSEQ multiplex PCR reads with MiXCR, one entry per CDR3 protein. Of some 200,000 distinct CDR3 sequences in the sample, under 97% were seen once. What was sequenced was CD4+ T cells from PBMCs. All receptors come from a human donor with Susac syndrome. Both conserved end residues are part of each CDR3. Each record gives: J gene, V gene, D gene, CDR3 protein, CDR3 DNA. D genes are given only for firm matches.

j_call: TRBJ1-1; v_call: TRBV29-1; d_call: .; cdr3_aa: CSVAQTNTEAFF; cdr3_nt: TGCAGCGTTGCACAGACGAACACTGAAGCTTTCTTT
j_call: TRBJ2-5; v_call: TRBV18; d_call: .; cdr3_aa: CASSPLRRPQETQYF; cdr3_nt: TGTGCCAGCTCACCCCTTCGGAGGCCCCAAGAGACCCAGTACTTC
j_call: TRBJ1-2; v_call: TRBV4-3; d_call: .; cdr3_aa: CASSQDWAAPEGYTF; cdr3_nt: TGCGCCAGCAGCCAGGACTGGGCCGCCCCGGAGGGCTACACCTTC
j_call: TRBJ2-5; v_call: TRBV20-1; d_call: .; cdr3_aa: CSARPSLQETQYF; cdr3_nt: TGCAGTGCTAGACCGAGCCTCCAAGAGACCCAGTACTTC
j_call: TRBJ1-1; v_call: TRBV19; d_call: TRBD1; cdr3_aa: CASSANPGQSNTEAFF; cdr3_nt: TGTGCCAGTAGTGCCAACCCGGGACAGAGCAACACTGAAGCTTTCTTT
j_call: TRBJ2-5; v_call: TRBV20-1; d_call: .; cdr3_aa: CSARQWAAETQYF; cdr3_nt: TGCAGTGCTAGACAATGGGCGGCCGAGACCCAGTACTTC
j_call: TRBJ2-2; v_call: TRBV4-2; d_call: .; cdr3_aa: CASSHSLSGELFF; cdr3_nt: TGTGCCAGCAGCCATTCTCTTAGCGGGGAGCTGTTTTTT
j_call: TRBJ1-2; v_call: TRBV20-1; d_call: .; cdr3_aa: CSALNGYTF; cdr3_nt: TGCAGTGCTTTGAATGGCTACACCTTC
j_call: TRBJ1-2; v_call: TRBV2; d_call: .; cdr3_aa: CASRFDGYTF; cdr3_nt: TGTGCCAGCAGATTCGATGGCTACACCTTC
j_call: TRBJ1-1; v_call: TRBV29-1; d_call: .; cdr3_aa: CSVEARLNTEAFF; cdr3_nt: TGCAGCGTTGAAGCCAGGCTAAACACTGAAGCTTTCTTT